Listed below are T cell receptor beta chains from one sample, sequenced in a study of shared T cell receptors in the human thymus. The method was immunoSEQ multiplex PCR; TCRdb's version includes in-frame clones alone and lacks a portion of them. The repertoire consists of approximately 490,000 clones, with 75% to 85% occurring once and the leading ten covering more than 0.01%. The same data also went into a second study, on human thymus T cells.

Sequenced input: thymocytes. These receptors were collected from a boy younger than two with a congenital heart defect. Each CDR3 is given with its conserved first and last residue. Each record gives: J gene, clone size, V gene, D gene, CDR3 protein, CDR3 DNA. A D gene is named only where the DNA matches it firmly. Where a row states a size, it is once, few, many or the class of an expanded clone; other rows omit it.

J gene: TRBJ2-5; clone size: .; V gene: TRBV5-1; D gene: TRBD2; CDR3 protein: CASSTGLARGETQYF; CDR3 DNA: TGCGCCAGCAGCACGGGACTAGCGAGGGGAGAGACCCAGTACTTC
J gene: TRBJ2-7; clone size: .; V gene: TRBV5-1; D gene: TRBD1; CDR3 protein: CASSSGQGVAYEQYF; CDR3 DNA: TGCGCCAGCAGCTCTGGACAGGGGGTAGCCTACGAGCAGTACTTC
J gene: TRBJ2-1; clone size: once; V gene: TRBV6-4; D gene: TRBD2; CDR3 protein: CASSVSGSSYNEQFF; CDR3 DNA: TGTGCCAGCAGTGTCAGCGGGAGCTCCTACAATGAGCAGTTCTTC
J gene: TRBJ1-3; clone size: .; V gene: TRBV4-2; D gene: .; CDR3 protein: CASSQHRVTGGNTIYF; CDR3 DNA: TGTGCCAGCAGCCAACACAGAGTCACAGGGGGAAACACCATATATTTT
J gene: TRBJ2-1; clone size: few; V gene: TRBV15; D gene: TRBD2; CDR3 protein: CATSTGTSGNDEQFF; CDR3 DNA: TGTGCCACCAGCACCGGGACTAGCGGGAACGATGAGCAGTTCTTC
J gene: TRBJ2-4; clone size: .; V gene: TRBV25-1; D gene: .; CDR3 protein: CASSRGLAKNIQYF; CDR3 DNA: TGTGCCAGCAGTAGGGGGTTGGCCAAAAACATTCAGTACTTC
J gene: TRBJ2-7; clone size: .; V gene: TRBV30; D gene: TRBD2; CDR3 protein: CAGSSGIVYEQYF; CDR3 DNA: TGTGCCGGCTCTAGCGGGATAGTGTACGAGCAGTACTTC
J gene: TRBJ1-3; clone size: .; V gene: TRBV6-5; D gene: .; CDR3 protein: CASRERSGHTIYF; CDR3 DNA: TGTGCCAGCAGGGAACGGTCAGGTCACACCATATATTTT
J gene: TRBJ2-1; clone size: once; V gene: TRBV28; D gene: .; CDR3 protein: CASSLPLAQQFF; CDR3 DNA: TGTGCCAGCAGCCTCCCCCTAGCCCAGCAGTTCTTC
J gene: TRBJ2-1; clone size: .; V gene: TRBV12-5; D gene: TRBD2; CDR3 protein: CASGLVAGVSPYEQFF; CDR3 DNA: TGTGCTAGTGGTTTGGTAGCGGGAGTCTCGCCCTATGAGCAGTTCTTC
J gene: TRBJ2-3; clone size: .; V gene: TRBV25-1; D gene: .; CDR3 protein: CASSESRQTDTQYF; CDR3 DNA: TGTGCCAGCAGTGAATCGAGACAGACAGATACGCAGTATTTT
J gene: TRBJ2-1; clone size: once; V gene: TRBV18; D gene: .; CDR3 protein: CASSLGWRALEQFF; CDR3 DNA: TGTGCCAGCTCACTTGGGTGGAGGGCTCTTGAGCAGTTCTTC
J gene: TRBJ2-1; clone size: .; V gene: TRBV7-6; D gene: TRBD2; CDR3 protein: CASSLGPSGGLAFGAQYNEQFF; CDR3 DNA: TGTGCCAGCAGCTTAGGTCCGTCGGGGGGACTAGCGTTCGGAGCTCAGTACAATGAGCAGTTCTTC
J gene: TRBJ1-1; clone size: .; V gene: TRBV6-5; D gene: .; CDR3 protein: CASSTQGIRVTEAFF; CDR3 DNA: TGTGCCAGCAGTACCCAGGGGATCAGGGTCACTGAAGCTTTCTTT
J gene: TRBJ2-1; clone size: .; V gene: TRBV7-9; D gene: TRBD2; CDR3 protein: CASSFRPGLAHNEQFF; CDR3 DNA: TGTGCCAGCAGCTTCCGGCCGGGACTAGCGCACAATGAGCAGTTCTTC
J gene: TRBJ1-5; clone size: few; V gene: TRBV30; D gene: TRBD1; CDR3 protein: CAWRDGQGQGQPQHF; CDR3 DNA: TGTGCCTGGAGAGACGGACAGGGGCAAGGTCAGCCCCAGCATTTT
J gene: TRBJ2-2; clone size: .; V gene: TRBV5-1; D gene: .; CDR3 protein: CASSCYLTRAGELFF; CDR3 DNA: TGCGCCAGCAGCTGCTATCTTACTAGGGCCGGGGAGCTGTTTTTT
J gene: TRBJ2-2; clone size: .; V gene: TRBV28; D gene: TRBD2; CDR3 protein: CASSFPLAGGTGELFF; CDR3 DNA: TGTGCCAGCAGTTTTCCTTTAGCGGGAGGCACCGGGGAGCTGTTTTTT
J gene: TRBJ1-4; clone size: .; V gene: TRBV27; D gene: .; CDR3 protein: CASSPMEKGLEGNEKLFF; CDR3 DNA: TGTGCCAGCAGCCCCATGGAGAAGGGTCTGGAGGGTAATGAAAAACTGTTTTTT
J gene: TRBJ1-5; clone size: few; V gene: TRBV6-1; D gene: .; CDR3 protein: CASSGRLGDQPQHF; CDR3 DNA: TGTGCCAGCAGTGGCCGCCTGGGAGATCAGCCCCAGCATTTT
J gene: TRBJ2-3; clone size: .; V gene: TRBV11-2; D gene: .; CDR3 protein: CASSPMEDGSTDTQYF; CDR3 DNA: TGTGCCAGCAGCCCGATGGAGGATGGAAGCACAGATACGCAGTATTTT
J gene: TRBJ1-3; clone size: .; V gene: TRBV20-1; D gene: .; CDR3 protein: CSVRPGNTIYF; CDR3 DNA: TGCAGTGTCCGGCCAGGGAACACCATATATTTT
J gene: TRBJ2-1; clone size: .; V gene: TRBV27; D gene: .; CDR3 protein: CASSLTHSFGGPSYNEQFF; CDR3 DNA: TGTGCCAGCAGTCTCACCCACTCGTTTGGCGGCCCCTCCTACAATGAGCAGTTCTTC
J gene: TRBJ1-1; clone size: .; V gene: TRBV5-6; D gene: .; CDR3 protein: CASSLKQAANTEAFF; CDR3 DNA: TGTGCCAGCAGCTTGAAACAGGCTGCGAACACTGAAGCTTTCTTT
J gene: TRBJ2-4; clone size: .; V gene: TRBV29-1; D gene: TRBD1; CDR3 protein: CSVPATGGPQNIQYF; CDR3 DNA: TGCAGCGTTCCGGCGACAGGGGGCCCCCAAAACATTCAGTACTTC
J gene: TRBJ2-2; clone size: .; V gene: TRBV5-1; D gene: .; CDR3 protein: CASSPLDPRTGELFF; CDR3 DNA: TGCGCCAGCAGTCCTCTAGACCCAAGGACCGGGGAGCTGTTTTTT
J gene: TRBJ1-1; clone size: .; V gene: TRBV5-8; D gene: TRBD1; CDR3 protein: CASSPHRGHTEAFF; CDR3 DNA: TGTGCCAGCAGCCCACACAGGGGGCACACTGAAGCTTTCTTT
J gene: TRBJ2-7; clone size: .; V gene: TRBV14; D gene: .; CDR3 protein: CASSPDSHSYEQYF; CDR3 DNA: TGTGCCAGCAGTCCAGACAGCCATTCCTACGAGCAGTACTTC
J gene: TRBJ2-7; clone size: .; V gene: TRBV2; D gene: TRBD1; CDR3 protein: CASRDPGQGREQYF; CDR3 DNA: TGTGCCAGCAGGGACCCGGGACAGGGGCGCGAGCAGTACTTC